These 18 T cell receptor beta chains were all obtained from the same sample, sequenced in a study of T cells in Graves' hyperthyroidism and ophthalmopathy. The CDR3 regions of TCR beta were amplified from RNA transcripts. The HTBI primer set was used in a first-round RT-PCR of the TCR CDR3. From the multiplex PCR reads, TCRdb called clonotypes with MiXCR, one entry per CDR3 protein. The table includes about 320,000 distinct CDR3 sequences, over 15% detected once. The specimen sequenced was blood. Receptor source: a young man with Graves' hyperthyroidism.

This chain connects TRBV27 to TRBJ1-2, with no clear D. Germline V lookup: CDR1 MNHEY, CDR2 SMNVEV (reference sequence). The CDR3 is 15 residues long. The V and J ends lost 4 bases and 0 bases respectively, with 12 bases between them. CDR3 sequence reads: CASSSGSTPNYGYTF. Written as DNA, the CDR3 is TGTGCCAGCAGTTCCGGGTCTACACCTAACTATGGCTACACCTTC.

This chain connects TRBV9 to TRBJ2-7; D tentatively reads TRBD1 or TRBD2 (6 bases each). The CDR3 length is 15 residues. CDR1 and CDR2 (germline): SGDLS, YYNGEE. The germline V and J ends were trimmed by 0 bases and 3 bases, with 13 bases remaining between them. The CDR3: CASSVASGAIYEQYF. The CDR3 nucleotides are TGTGCCAGCAGCGTAGCGTCGGGGGCGATCTACGAGCAGTACTTC.

The chain combines TRBV6-1 with TRBJ1-1; unclear D gene. Germline CDR1 reads MNHNS; CDR2 reads SASEGT. V was trimmed by 4 bases and J by 3 bases, leaving 9 bases between them. CDR3 size: 13 residues. In DNA, the CDR3 is TGTGCCAGCAGTGCCACGTTAGACACTGAAGCTTTCTTT. The encoded protein is CASSATLDTEAFF.

There are many counts of this clonotype. The rearrangement links TRBV5-1 to TRBJ1-1, with D hard to call. The CDR3 length is 16 residues. V lost 0 bases, J lost 3 bases, and 15 bases lay in between. Germline V CDR1 and CDR2: SGHRS, YFSETQ. CDR3 DNA: TGCGCCAGCAGCTTGGATTGGGCAGAAGAATACACTGAAGCTTTCTTT. This gives the protein CASSLDWAEEYTEAFF.

The chain combines TRBV27 with TRBJ2-1; D uncertain. Germline lookup yields CDR1 MNHEY and CDR2 SMNVEV (reference sequence). The CDR3 has 13 amino acids. The ends were cut back, 6 bases at V and 7 bases at J, with 13 bases in the middle. CDR3 nucleotides: TGTGCCAGCAGAATTGTTTGGGGTAATGAGCAGTTCTTC. Amino acids: CASRIVWGNEQFF.

In this sample, this clonotype turned up a few times. The chain links TRBV7-9 to TRBJ1-4; D perhaps matches TRBD1 (5 bases). The germline gives CDR1 SEHNR, CDR2 FQNEAQ (reference sequence). Trimming took off 4 bases at V and 11 bases at J, with 17 bases between the two ends. CDR3 length: 14 amino acids. The CDR3 nucleotides are TGTGCCAGCAGCTCACCTCCGGAGACAGTCAAACTGTTTTTT. Amino acid sequence: CASSSPPETVKLFF.

This clonotype was observed at least ten times. The chain carries TRBV6-2 or TRBV6-3 and TRBJ2-5, with D tentatively TRBD1 (6 bases). Trimming stripped 6 bases from V and 5 bases from J, with 19 bases between. The CDR3 length is 15 residues. The germline V gene has CDR1 MNHEY and CDR2 SVGEGT. In nucleotides, the CDR3 is TGTGCCAGCAGCCCCCCCGGGCAGGGGTTGGAGACCCAGTACTTC. Protein: CASSPPGQGLETQYF.

J is TRBJ2-1 and V is TRBV20-1; 13 nucleotides agree with TRBD2. V was clipped by 0 bases and J by 4 bases; unmatched bases: 6. CDR3 length: 17 residues. The germline CDR1 and CDR2 sequences are DFQATT and SNEGSKA (reference sequence). The CDR3 DNA sequence: TGCAGTGCTAGAGATTTAGGGACTAGCGGGAATTACAATGAGCAGTTCTTC. Translation gives CSARDLGTSGNYNEQFF.

The genes are TRBV19 and TRBJ1-6, with 9 positions matching TRBD1. The CDR3 is 14 residues long. In germline, CDR1 is LNHDA, CDR2 SQIVND (reference sequence). The V gene end was trimmed by 5 bases and the J gene end by 8 bases; junction bases not matched to a gene: 4. CDR3 sequence (DNA): TGTGCCAGTAGTGCCGACAGGGGGGATTCACCCCTCCACTTT. Translation gives CASSADRGDSPLHF.

V gene TRBV7-6 combines with J gene TRBJ2-7, with 7 nucleotides matching TRBD2. The V gene's germline CDR1 is SGHVS and CDR2 FNYEAQ. V lost 4 bases to trimming and J lost 3 bases; unmatched junction nucleotides: 9. This CDR3 has 15 residues. DNA for the CDR3: TGTGCCAGCAGCTCCCCGGCTAGCGGATACTACGAGCAGTACTTC. Protein product: CASSSPASGYYEQYF.

CDR3 in DNA: TGTGCCTGGGAAGACAGGAACACTGAAGCTTTCTTT. Its translation is CAWEDRNTEAFF. V usage is TRBV30 and J usage is TRBJ1-1; weak D call: TRBD1 (5 bases). CDR3 length: 12 amino acids. Deletions cut 5 bases from V and 1 base from J, with 8 bases between. Per germline, CDR1 GTSNPN and CDR2 SVGIG (reference sequence).

This clonotype was counted many times. This chain joins TRBV7-3 and TRBJ2-3; 8 nucleotides agree with TRBD2. This CDR3 is built from 18 residues. Unmatched junction bases numbered 12, after V lost 0 bases and J lost 4 bases. The germline CDR1 and CDR2 sequences are SGHTA and FQGTGA. DNA for the CDR3: TGTGCCAGCAGCTTAACCGGTCGGGGAGCGGGGGCGTCAGATACGCAGTATTTT. It codes for CASSLTGRGAGASDTQYF.

This clonotype was detected only a few times. The rearrangement joins TRBV5-6 to TRBJ1-5, with D possibly matching TRBD1 (5 bases). Germline CDR1 and CDR2: SGHDT and YYEEEE. Trimming left V 0 bases short and J 7 bases short, with 11 bases between. The CDR3 length is 14 residues. The DNA for the CDR3 is TGTGCCAGCAGCTTGGGTAGCAGGGCCCAGCCCCAGCATTTT. Translating gives CASSLGSRAQPQHF.

This clonotype was seen repeatedly, ten times or more. The chain carries TRBV20-1 and TRBJ2-1; TRBD1 aligns across 8 bases. The junction had 7 bases not matched to a gene; V was cut back by 3 bases and J by 6 bases. The CDR3 has 14 residues. Germline-derived CDR1 and CDR2 are DFQATT and SNEGSKA (reference sequence). The CDR3 DNA sequence: TGCAGTGCTAGGTGGGGACAGGCGATCAATGAGCAGTTCTTC. Amino acid sequence: CSARWGQAINEQFF.

The chain combines TRBV5-1 with TRBJ2-1, with 10 bases matching TRBD1. CDR1 SGHRS and CDR2 YFSETQ come from the germline V gene. This CDR3 contains 15 residues. V lost 6 bases, J lost 3 bases, and 6 bases stayed unmatched. CDR3 region: CASTHGTGDYNEQFF. The CDR3 DNA is TGCGCCAGCACTCACGGGACAGGGGACTACAATGAGCAGTTCTTC.

J is TRBJ1-5 and V is TRBV18; 11 positions match TRBD1. The CDR3 covers 16 residues. The germline V gene encodes CDR1 KGHSH and CDR2 LQKENI. Trimming removed 1 base from V and 6 bases from J; junction bases left unmatched: 5. The CDR3 region is CASSPLGQGAGQPQHF. CDR3 DNA sequence: TGTGCCAGCTCACCACTCGGACAGGGGGCAGGTCAGCCCCAGCATTTT. The entire variable domain, with the rest obtained from reference TRBV18 and TRBJ1-5, is as follows: NAGVMQNPRHLVRRRGQEARLRCSPMKGHSHVYWYRQLPEEGLKFMVYLQKENIIDESGMPKERFSAEFPKEGPSILRIQQVVRGDSAAYFCASSPLGQGAGQPQHFGDGTRLSIL.

This clonotype was seen at least ten times. The chain carries TRBV5-1 and TRBJ2-3; the match to TRBD2 covers 8 bases. The CDR3 runs 15 residues. Germline values: CDR1 SGHRS, CDR2 YFSETQ. The junction had 16 bases not matched to a gene; V was cut back by 10 bases and J by 6 bases. CDR3 loop: CASSGGLYLADTQYF. The CDR3 nucleotides are TGCGCCTCCTCGGGGGGGCTCTATTTAGCGGATACGCAGTATTTT.

This chain joins TRBV29-1 and TRBJ1-2; D might be TRBD1 (5 bases). Germline V lookup: CDR1 SQVTM, CDR2 ANQGSEA. The V end was cut by 6 bases, the J end by 13 bases, with 24 bases between. The CDR3 has 13 residues. CDR3 residues: CSVVGGIQGKCTF. Written as DNA, the CDR3 is TGCAGCGTCGTTGGGGGGATCCAGGGCAAGTGCACCTTC.